Listed here are 4 T cell receptor beta chains from one sample, sequenced in a study of beta chain features in type 1 diabetes. Notes on the study in general: For Type 1 diabetes patients, all four CD4+ subsets carried TCRB CDR3s that were moderately but significantly shorter.

No antigen has been assigned to these receptors. The study reverse transcribed the entire isolated RNA, so it sequenced expressed TCRB transcripts. Generated by immunoSEQ multiplex PCR, the TCRdb table keeps only in-frame clones and is missing some. The profile shows 500,000 to 850,000 clones, around 15% of them singletons. The material sequenced was naive CD4+ T cells from blood. These receptors originate from a man aged 18 to 29 with type 1 diabetes.

This clone was observed a few times. The chain links TRBV25-1 to TRBJ1-4; D unclear. V was pared by 5 bases and J by 0 bases, with 7 bases between. The CDR3 is 14 residues long. Per the germline V gene, CDR1 is MGHDK and CDR2 is SYGVNS. The CDR3 sequence is CASSSEPTNEKLFF. Here the CDR3 DNA reads TGTGCCAGCAGTTCTGAACCAACTAATGAAAAACTGTTTTTT.

The table lists this clone with a few counts. This chain connects TRBV29-1 to TRBJ1-1, with a tentative D call TRBD1 (6 bases). CDR3 length: 15 amino acids. Trimming left V 4 bases short and J 6 bases short, with 21 bases between. The germline V gene has CDR1 SQVTM and CDR2 ANQGSEA. The CDR3 loop reads CSVVGTKIIGPEAFF. The CDR3 nucleotides are TGCAGCGTTGTTGGGACAAAAATTATCGGACCTGAAGCTTTCTTT.

This clone has a handful of counts. This chain links TRBV5-4 with TRBJ2-1; tentatively, D is TRBD1 (6 bases). Germline-derived CDR1 and CDR2 are SGHNT and YYREEE (reference sequence). The CDR3 runs 15 residues. The V end was cut by 0 bases, the J end by 3 bases, with 10 bases between. CDR3 nucleotide sequence: TGTGCCAGCAGCTTGGGGGACAACAACTACAATGAGCAGTTCTTC. This gives the protein CASSLGDNNYNEQFF.

This chain links TRBV7-9 with TRBJ2-7; D gene uncertain. V was shortened by 2 bases and J by 3 bases, with 8 bases between the two germline ends. This CDR3 spans 13 amino acids. Germline V CDR1 and CDR2: SEHNR, FQNEAQ (reference sequence). CDR3 bases: TGTGCCAGCAGCTTATCACAAATCTACGAGCAGTACTTC. Its protein product is CASSLSQIYEQYF.